The T cell receptor (beta chain) described here comes from a study of lymphopenia after photon versus proton radiotherapy. CDR1 and CDR2 from the germline V gene are MNHNY and SVGAGI (reference sequence). The V and J ends lost 4 bases and 7 bases, in that order; junction bases with no gene match: 6. The CDR3 runs 14 residues. Repertoires were generated with immunoSEQ multiplex PCR, while TCRdb's copy carries only in-frame clones and drops some. The data show about 45,000 clones, 65% to 90% seen once. This clonotype was obtained from a man aged 40-49 years with gastric cancer. The sequenced sample was peripheral blood, obtained from a patient treated with photon-based radiotherapy. V gene TRBV6-6 combines with J gene TRBJ1-1, with 10 bases lining up with TRBD1. Written as DNA, the CDR3 is TGTGCCAGCAGTTTGGGACAGGGGCGGGTTGAAGCTTTCTTT. Translated, it gives CASSLGQGRVEAFF.